The 13 T cell receptor beta chains given below trace back to one sample, sequenced in a study of response to subunit inactivated influenza vaccine. TCRdb re-derived calls from the RT-PCR reads in MiXCR, one entry per CDR3 protein. The sample lists hundreds of thousands of distinct CDR3 sequences, about an eighth seen once, with approximately 10% in the top ten. Sequenced material: PBMCs from blood, taken on the day of vaccination. The source of these receptors is a man aged 50 or older who received an inactivated influenza vaccine.

This clonotype was seen more than once but under ten times. V gene TRBV3-1 combines with J gene TRBJ1-2, with TRBD1 identical over 7 bases. The CDR3 totals 15 residues. V shed 1 base and J 5 bases; nucleotides not matched to a gene: 7. Germline V CDR1 and CDR2: LGHDT, YNNKEL (reference sequence). CDR3 sequence (DNA): TGTGCCAGCAGCCAAGGGGACAGTAAACATTATGGCTACACCTTC. Amino acids: CASSQGDSKHYGYTF.

The chain carries TRBV27 and TRBJ2-3; D ambiguous. V was clipped by 2 bases and J by 6 bases, with 9 bases between them. This CDR3 has 13 residues. Germline V gene lookup returns CDR1 MNHEY and CDR2 SMNVEV (reference sequence). DNA of the CDR3: TGTGCCAGCAGTTTACTGTTTAGGGATACGCAGTATTTT. Translation gives CASSLLFRDTQYF.

This clonotype was counted between two and nine times. The chain combines TRBV20-1 with TRBJ2-3; no reliable D call. V lost 0 bases and J lost 6, with 13 bases in between. Germline CDR1 reads DFQATT; CDR2 reads SNEGSKA (reference sequence). The CDR3 spans 14 residues. CDR3 sequence (DNA): TGCAGTGCTAGAGATGGCTTCCAAGGCGATACGCAGTATTTT. The encoded protein is CSARDGFQGDTQYF.

This clonotype has a handful of counts. The junction and the germline gene differ at one end; a read error may be behind it. The genes are TRBV20-1 and TRBJ2-2; 7 nucleotides line up with TRBD1. The CDR3 covers 16 residues. Germline assignment: CDR1 DFQATT and CDR2 SNEGSKA (reference sequence). The CDR3 nucleotides read TGCTGTGCTAGAGATCTGGGACAGTCGAACACCGGGGAGCTGTTTTTT. Protein product: CCARDLGQSNTGELFF.

This chain links TRBV12-3 or TRBV12-4 with TRBJ2-1; D remains ambiguous. The length of the CDR3 is 14 residues. Trimming removed 3 bases at V and 5 bases at J, with 11 bases between. The chain's CDR3 is CASSFSHRDNEQFF. CDR3 bases: TGTGCCAGCAGTTTCTCTCACAGAGACAATGAGCAGTTCTTC.

This clonotype was seen many times. CDR3 bases: TGTGCCAGCAGTTTATTTAGGACAGGGTCTGTTCGGACTGAAGCTTTCTTT. Encoded protein: CASSLFRTGSVRTEAFF. The rearrangement joins TRBV28 to TRBJ1-1, with TRBD1 matching over 8 bases. The length of the CDR3 is 17 residues. With 1 base clipped from V and 5 bases from J, the junction kept 12 bases outside the gene matches. Germline loops: CDR1 MDHEN, CDR2 SYDVKM.

This clonotype has at least ten counts. V and J are TRBV25-1 and TRBJ2-1; 11 bases agree with TRBD2. The germline V gene encodes CDR1 MGHDK and CDR2 SYGVNS. V lost 3 bases and J lost 8; bases outside the gene matches: 3. The CDR3 covers 14 residues. The CDR3 DNA reads as TGTGCCAGCAGTGATAGCGGGAGGGCCGATGAGCAGTTCTTC. This translates into CASSDSGRADEQFF.

This clonotype has only a few counts. J is TRBJ2-5 and V is TRBV7-2; TRBD1 agrees at 8 bases. Losses at the gene ends were 5 bases for V and 2 bases for J; bases not matched to a gene: 10. This CDR3 has 16 residues. Germline values: CDR1 SGHTA, CDR2 FQGNSA. The CDR3 loop reads CASSRRGQYGQETQYF. CDR3 bases: TGTGCCAGCAGCCGCAGGGGGCAATATGGGCAAGAGACCCAGTACTTC.

J is TRBJ2-7 and V is TRBV10-3; D uncertain. V lost 0 bases, J lost 3 bases, and 15 bases lay in between. CDR1 and CDR2 (germline): ENHRY, SYGVKD. The CDR3 totals 16 residues. The CDR3 sequence is CAISESTRRNSYEQYF. For the CDR3, the DNA is TGTGCCATCAGTGAGTCGACACGTAGAAATAGCTACGAGCAGTACTTC.

This clonotype occurred many times. The chain has TRBV12-3 or TRBV12-4 and TRBJ2-3; no clear D gene. The CDR3 is 14 amino acids. Trimming stripped 1 base from V and 5 bases from J, with 10 bases between. CDR3 sequence (DNA): TGTGCCAGCAGTTTAGACGGGTACCTAGATACGCAGTATTTT. Translation gives CASSLDGYLDTQYF.

This clonotype occurred a few times. This chain links TRBV3-1 with TRBJ2-1; TRBD2 might be the D (6 bases). CDR1 and CDR2 (germline): LGHDT, YNNKEL (reference sequence). The CDR3 extends over 15 amino acids. The ends were cut back, 2 bases at V and 1 base at J, with 9 bases in the middle. The CDR3 nucleotides are TGTGCCAGCAGCCAACTAGCGTTTTCCTACAATGAGCAGTTCTTC. It specifies CASSQLAFSYNEQFF.

This clonotype showed up many times. The chain uses TRBV7-2 and TRBJ2-1; D is unresolved. Per germline, CDR1 SGHTA and CDR2 FQGNSA. V was clipped by 6 bases and J by 6 bases, with 6 bases between them. The CDR3 has 11 amino acids. The chain's CDR3 is CASSRLNEQFF. The CDR3 DNA reads TGTGCCAGCAGTCGCCTCAATGAGCAGTTCTTC. The variable domain in full, with the rest retrieved from reference TRBV7-2 and TRBJ2-1, is GAGVSQSPSNKVTEKGKDVELRCDPISGHTALYWYRQSLGQGLEFLIYFQGNSAPDKSGLPSDRFSAERTGGSVSTLTIQRTQQEDSAVYLCASSRLNEQFFGPGTRLTVL.

The sample holds many counts of this clonotype. V gene TRBV29-1 combines with J gene TRBJ2-2; D unclear. Trimming removed 7 bases from V and 4 bases from J, with 13 bases in between. The CDR3 has 13 amino acids. The germline gives CDR1 SQVTM, CDR2 ANQGSEA. The CDR3 here is CSAKGFPTGELFF. As DNA, the CDR3 is TGCAGCGCTAAGGGCTTTCCCACCGGGGAGCTGTTTTTT.